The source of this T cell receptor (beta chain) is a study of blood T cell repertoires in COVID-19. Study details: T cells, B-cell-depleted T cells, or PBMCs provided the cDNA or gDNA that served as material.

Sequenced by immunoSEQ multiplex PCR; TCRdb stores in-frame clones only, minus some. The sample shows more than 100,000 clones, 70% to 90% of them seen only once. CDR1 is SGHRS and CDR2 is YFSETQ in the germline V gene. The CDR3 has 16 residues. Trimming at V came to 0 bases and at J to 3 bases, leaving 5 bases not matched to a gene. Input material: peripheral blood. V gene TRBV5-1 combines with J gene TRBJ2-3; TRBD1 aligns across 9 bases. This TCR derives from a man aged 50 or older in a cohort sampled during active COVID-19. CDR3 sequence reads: CASSLGGTGNTDTQYF. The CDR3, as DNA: TGCGCCAGCAGCTTGGGTGGGACAGGGAATACAGATACGCAGTATTTT.